This passage covers 12 T cell receptor beta chains from one sample sequenced in a study of cytomegalovirus exposure and HLA in healthy donors (dated by TCRdb to about 2017). Receptor amplification or capture employed the immunoSEQ multiplex PCR assay. For the multiplex PCR, a mixture combining 60 forward primers for TCR Vbeta segments and 13 reverse primers for TCR Jbeta segments was used. In its TCRdb copy, this immuneACCESS table keeps in-frame sequences only and misses some clones. Where compared with another copy, unresolved V genes explain less than half of these, and the others have no known cause. Recorded for this sample are roughly 130,000 clones; approximately 70% of them occurred a single time. More than 1.5% of the sample goes to the ten largest clones. The sample consisted of PBMCs. Receptors were obtained from a man in his late teens or twenties in good health and CMV-seronegative.

This clone was seen a few times. The chain uses TRBV6-1 and TRBJ1-1, with 7 bases fitting TRBD1. J was trimmed by 4 bases and V by 6 bases; bases with no gene match: 8. Germline values: CDR1 MNHNS, CDR2 SASEGT. The CDR3 contains 14 residues. For the CDR3, the DNA is TGTGCCAGCAGGGTTAAAACAGGGGCCACTGAAGCTTTCTTT. As protein: CASRVKTGATEAFF.

V is TRBV9 and J is TRBJ1-5; 9 bases align to TRBD1. CDR1 is SGDLS, CDR2 YYNGEE, per germline. V dropped 2 bases and J dropped 5; count of bases not matched to a gene: 5. CDR3 length: 15 amino acids. CDR3 protein: CASSVGDRGDQPQHF. The CDR3 region has the DNA TGTGCCAGCAGCGTGGGTGACAGGGGGGATCAGCCCCAGCATTTT.

The CDR3 sequence is CAISESNRAPGGYGYTF. CDR3 DNA sequence: TGTGCCATCAGTGAGTCGAACCGTGCCCCCGGAGGCTATGGCTACACCTTC. The chain carries TRBV10-3 and TRBJ1-2; D not resolved. The CDR3 runs to 17 residues. Germline assignment: CDR1 ENHRY and CDR2 SYGVKD. Between the trimmed V and J ends, which lost 0 bases and 4 bases, there was a span of 18 bases.

This clone was observed a single time. V and J are TRBV5-4 and TRBJ2-2; 9 bases are shared with TRBD2. This CDR3 region has 18 residues. Germline V gene lookup returns CDR1 SGHNT and CDR2 YYREEE (reference sequence). The trim removed 0 bases at V and 2 bases at J, leaving 8 bases unmatched. Here the CDR3 reads CASSLAGAGGPNTGELFF. The DNA for the CDR3 is TGTGCCAGCAGCTTGGCCGGGGCGGGGGGGCCCAACACCGGGGAGCTGTTTTTT.

This clone was observed a single time. The rearrangement links TRBV9 to TRBJ2-3, with D maybe TRBD2 (7 bases). The CDR3 runs 16 residues. The V gene's germline CDR1 is SGDLS and CDR2 YYNGEE. With 0 bases removed from V and 3 bases from J, the gap between germline ends came to 14 bases. The CDR3 region is CASSVAAGGLTDTQYF. CDR3 DNA sequence: TGTGCCAGCAGCGTAGCAGCCGGGGGGCTGACAGATACGCAGTATTTT.

The CDR3 nucleotides read TGTGCCAGCAGTGCCGACTTTGTCGCTGGAGCTTTCTTT. As protein: CASSADFVAGAFF. The chain combines TRBV6-1 with TRBJ1-1; D gene uncertain. This CDR3 is built from 13 residues. Germline CDR1 is MNHNS and CDR2 is SASEGT. V was clipped by 4 bases and J by 10 bases, with 16 bases between them.

This chain connects TRBV5-1 to TRBJ1-2, with TRBD1 matching over 7 bases. Trimming took 7 bases from V and 6 from J; bases not matched to a gene: 15. CDR1 is SGHRS, CDR2 YFSETQ, per germline. CDR3 length: 15 residues. Here the CDR3 DNA reads TGCGCCAGCGGGCAGGCGGGGACAGAGAAAAATGGCTACACCTTC. Its translation: CASGQAGTEKNGYTF.

The V call is TRBV30, the J call TRBJ1-1, with a tentative D call TRBD1 (5 bases). The CDR3 consists of 12 residues. The germline gives CDR1 GTSNPN, CDR2 SVGIG (reference sequence). V shed 0 bases and J shed 7 bases, with 9 bases lying between them. This CDR3 reads CAWSVGDCEAFF. The CDR3 bases are TGTGCCTGGAGTGTAGGGGACTGTGAAGCTTTCTTT.

The chain combines TRBV9 with TRBJ2-3; TRBD2 agrees at 9 bases. V shed 2 bases, J shed 4 bases, and the junction held 5 bases outside the gene matches. The length of the CDR3 is 15 residues. Germline CDR1 is SGDLS and CDR2 is YYNGEE. The CDR3 DNA sequence: TGTGCCAGCAGCGTTAGCGGGAGTGGCGCAGATACGCAGTATTTT. It codes for CASSVSGSGADTQYF.

The V and J genes are TRBV28 and TRBJ1-5; TRBD1 might be the D (5 bases). From germline, CDR1 is MDHEN and CDR2 SYDVKM. The CDR3 loop spans 15 amino acids. With 6 bases removed from V and 7 bases from J, the gap between germline ends came to 19 bases. CDR3 DNA: TGTGCCAGCAGGCCCCGGGGAGGGGTTGGGCAGCCCCAGCATTTT. Protein: CASRPRGGVGQPQHF.

This rearrangement joins TRBV7-9 to TRBJ1-2; D is perhaps TRBD1 (5 bases). CDR1 and CDR2 (germline): SEHNR, FQNEAQ (reference sequence). This CDR3 is built from 16 residues. V lost 5 bases and J lost 8, with 24 bases in between. The CDR3 loop is CASSPDAWGTHIGYTF. The DNA for the CDR3 is TGTGCCAGCAGCCCCGACGCATGGGGCACCCACATAGGCTACACCTTC.

The table lists this clone with a few counts. The V and J genes are TRBV19 and TRBJ1-1, with a weak D call TRBD1 (5 bases). There are 16 residues in the CDR3. Germline V CDR1 and CDR2: LNHDA, SQIVND (reference sequence). Deletions cut 4 bases from V and 1 base from J, with 16 bases between. The CDR3 nucleotides read TGTGCCAGTAGTAAATTGGCAGGGCAGGGGAACACTGAAGCTTTCTTT. It yields the protein CASSKLAGQGNTEAFF.